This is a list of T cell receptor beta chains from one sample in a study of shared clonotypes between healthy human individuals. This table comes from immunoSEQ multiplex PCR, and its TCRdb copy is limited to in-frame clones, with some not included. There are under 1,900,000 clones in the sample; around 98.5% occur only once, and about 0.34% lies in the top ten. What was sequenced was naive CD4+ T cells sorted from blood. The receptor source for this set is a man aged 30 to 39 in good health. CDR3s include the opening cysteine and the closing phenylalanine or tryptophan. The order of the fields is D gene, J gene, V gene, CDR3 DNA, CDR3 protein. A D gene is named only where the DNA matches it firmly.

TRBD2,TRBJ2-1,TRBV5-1,TGCGCCAGCAGCTTCCCCCTCCTAGCGGGAGGCTACAATGAGCAGTTCTTC,CASSFPLLAGGYNEQFF
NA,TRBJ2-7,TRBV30,TGTGCCTGGAGTGGGGCAGGGGTTCCCTACGAGCAGTACTTC,CAWSGAGVPYEQYF
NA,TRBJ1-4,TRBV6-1,TGTGCCAGCAGTGACGGACTTGATGAAAAACTGTTTTTT,CASSDGLDEKLFF
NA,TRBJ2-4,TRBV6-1,TGTGCCAGCAGGACCGAACCCCCAAAAAACATTCAGTACTTC,CASRTEPPKNIQYF
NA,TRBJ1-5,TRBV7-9,TGTGCCAGCAATTTAAAGGGCAATCAGCCCCAGCATTTT,CASNLKGNQPQHF
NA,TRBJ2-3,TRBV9,TGTGCCAGTCAGGAGCAGGGAAGAAGCACAGATACGCAGTATTTT,CASQEQGRSTDTQYF
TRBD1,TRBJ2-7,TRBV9,TGTGCCAGCAGCCCCCCGGGACAGGGGTGGCTGAAGCAGTACTTC,CASSPPGQGWLKQYF
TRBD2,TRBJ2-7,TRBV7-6,TGTGCCAGCAGCCCAAATAGCGGGAAGGACGAGCAGTACTTC,CASSPNSGKDEQYF
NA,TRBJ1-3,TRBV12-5,TGTGCTAGTGGTTTTGGGGAGGGTGGAAACACCATATATTTT,CASGFGEGGNTIYF
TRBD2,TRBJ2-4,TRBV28,TGTGCCAGCAGTTTATTCCTATCGACTAGCGGGATTGTTGGCAAAAACATTCAGTACTTC,CASSLFLSTSGIVGKNIQYF
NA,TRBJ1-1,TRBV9,TGTGCCAGCAGCCCCAAGATGAACACTGAAGCTTTCTTT,CASSPKMNTEAFF
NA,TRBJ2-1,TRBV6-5,TGTGCCAGCAGTTACCTCAACAATGAGCAGTTCTTC,CASSYLNNEQFF
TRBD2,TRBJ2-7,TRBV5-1,TGCGCCAGCAGCGAGCTAGCGGGAGGTAACTACGAGCAGTACTTC,CASSELAGGNYEQYF
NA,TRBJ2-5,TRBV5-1,TGCGCCAGCAGCTTCGGGTCGGGTTTCCAAGAGACCCAGTACTTC,CASSFGSGFQETQYF
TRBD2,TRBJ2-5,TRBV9,TGTGCCAGCAGCATCAGCGGGGCAGAGACCCAGTACTTC,CASSISGAETQYF
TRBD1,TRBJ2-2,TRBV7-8,TGTGCCAGCAGCTTAGAGGGGGCGGCCGGGGAGCTGTTTTTT,CASSLEGAAGELFF
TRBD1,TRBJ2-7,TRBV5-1,TGCGCCAGCAGCCCGGACAGGGTTGGGATTCGGGAGTCCTACGAGCAGTACTTC,CASSPDRVGIRESYEQYF
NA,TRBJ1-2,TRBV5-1,TGCGCCAGCCGCTCCTTCGGGGGCTCAGTCGATGGCTACACCTTC,CASRSFGGSVDGYTF